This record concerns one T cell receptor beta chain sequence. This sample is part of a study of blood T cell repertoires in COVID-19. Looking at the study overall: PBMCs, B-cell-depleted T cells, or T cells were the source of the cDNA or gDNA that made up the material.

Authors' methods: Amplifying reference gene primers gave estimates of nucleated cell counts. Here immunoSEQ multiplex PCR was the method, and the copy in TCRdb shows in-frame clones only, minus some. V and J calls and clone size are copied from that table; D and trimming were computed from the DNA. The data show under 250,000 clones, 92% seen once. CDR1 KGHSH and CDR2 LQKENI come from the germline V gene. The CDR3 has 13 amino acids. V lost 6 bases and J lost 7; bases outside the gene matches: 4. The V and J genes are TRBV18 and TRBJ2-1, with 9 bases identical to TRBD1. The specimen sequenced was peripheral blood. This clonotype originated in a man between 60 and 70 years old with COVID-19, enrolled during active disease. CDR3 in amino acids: CASSPDRGNEQFF. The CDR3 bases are TGTGCCAGCTCCCCCGACAGGGGGAATGAGCAGTTCTTC. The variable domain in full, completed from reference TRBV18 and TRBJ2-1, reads NAGVMQNPRHLVRRRGQEARLRCSPMKGHSHVYWYRQLPEEGLKFMVYLQKENIIDESGMPKERFSAEFPKEGPSILRIQQVVRGDSAAYFCASSPDRGNEQFFGPGTRLTVL.